Listed below are T cell receptor beta chains from one sample, sequenced in a study of cytomegalovirus exposure and HLA in healthy donors. TCRdb's copy holds only in-frame clones and misses some; the assay was immunoSEQ multiplex PCR. The data contain approximately 54,000 clones, around 82% of them singletons. The material sequenced was PBMCs. Receptors originate from a woman aged 18-29 years in good health and CMV-seronegative. The CDR3 runs from the conserved cysteine through the conserved F or W. The D gene is left open where the match is weak. Clone size is not always given. Where it is, it says once, few, many or a class for expanded clones.

D	V	J	length	size	CDR3	DNA
NA	TRBV6-5	TRBJ1-6	15	NA	CASQNQGGNNSPLHF	TGTGCCAGCCAAAATCAAGGCGGGAATAATTCACCCCTCCACTTT
TRBD1	TRBV11-1	TRBJ2-7	16	NA	CASSLGPGQGVGEQYF	TGTGCCAGCAGCTTAGGGCCGGGACAGGGAGTGGGTGAGCAGTACTTC
TRBD1	TRBV6-4	TRBJ2-3	14	NA	CASSATGGTDTQYF	TGTGCCAGCAGTGCGACAGGGGGCACAGATACGCAGTATTTT
TRBD2	TRBV27	TRBJ2-7	15	NA	CASSSSTSGTAEQYF	TGTGCCAGCAGTTCGTCGACTAGCGGGACGGCCGAGCAGTACTTC
TRBD2	TRBV27	TRBJ2-2	16	NA	CASSPSGSGLTGELFF	TGTGCCAGCAGTCCTAGCGGGTCGGGACTTACCGGGGAGCTGTTTTTT
NA	TRBV13	TRBJ2-2	13	once	CASSFSREGELFF	TGTGCCAGCAGCTTCTCTAGGGAGGGGGAGCTGTTTTTT
NA	TRBV27	TRBJ1-3	14	NA	CASSAGSTGNTIYF	TGTGCCAGCAGTGCAGGCTCTACTGGAAACACCATATATTTT
NA	TRBV28	TRBJ1-2	12	NA	CASSDSTYGYTF	TGTGCCAGCTCAGACTCAACCTATGGCTACACCTTC
TRBD1	TRBV4-1	TRBJ1-6	17	NA	CASSQYHRTGDNSPLHF	TGCGCCAGCAGCCAGTACCATCGGACAGGGGATAATTCACCCCTCCACTTT
TRBD1	TRBV4-1	TRBJ1-1	17	NA	CASSQDVAGGLNTEAFF	TGCGCCAGCAGCCAAGATGTGGCAGGGGGTCTGAACACTGAAGCTTTCTTT
NA	TRBV30	TRBJ1-2	12	NA	CAWPQGPYGYTF	TGTGCCTGGCCCCAGGGCCCGTATGGCTACACCTTC
TRBD2	TRBV6-6	TRBJ2-7	13	NA	CASSEGLPYEQYF	TGTGCCAGCAGTGAGGGACTACCTTACGAGCAGTACTTC
TRBD2	TRBV4-2	TRBJ2-7	16	NA	CASSPLGREVTYEQYF	TGTGCCAGCAGCCCCCTGGGGCGGGAGGTAACCTACGAGCAGTACTTC
TRBD1	TRBV6-1	TRBJ2-5	16	NA	CASSENSGTGVETQYF	TGTGCCAGCAGTGAAAATTCCGGGACAGGGGTTGAGACCCAGTACTTC
NA	TRBV28	TRBJ2-7	14	NA	CASRPTGSFYEQYF	TGTGCCAGCAGGCCTACAGGGTCCTTCTACGAGCAGTACTTC
NA	TRBV7-9	TRBJ1-2	13	NA	CASSPGGGGGYTF	TGTGCCAGCAGCCCCGGCGGCGGGGGGGGCTACACCTTC
NA	TRBV28	TRBJ1-2	13	NA	CASSKRQVYGYTF	TGTGCCAGCAGCAAGAGACAGGTCTATGGCTACACCTTC
TRBD2	TRBV18	TRBJ2-2	14	once	CASSPSGMAGELFF	TGTGCCAGCTCGCCTAGCGGGATGGCCGGGGAGCTGTTTTTT
NA	TRBV7-2	TRBJ2-3	14	few	CASSQRRHTDTQYF	TGTGCCAGCAGTCAGCGGCGGCACACAGATACGCAGTATTTT
TRBD2	TRBV19	TRBJ2-1	18	NA	CASSEYPTAGEGYNEQFF	TGTGCCAGTAGTGAGTACCCAACAGCGGGAGAGGGGTACAATGAGCAGTTCTTC
NA	TRBV5-1	TRBJ1-2	13	NA	CASSFDSYYGYTF	TGCGCCAGCAGCTTCGACAGCTACTATGGCTACACCTTC
TRBD1	TRBV18	TRBJ2-1	16	NA	CASSPLGTGTVNEQFF	TGTGCCAGCTCACCACTCGGGACAGGGACGGTCAATGAGCAGTTCTTC
TRBD1	TRBV6-5	TRBJ1-1	15	NA	CASSTLDRGNTEAFF	TGTGCCAGCAGTACCCTGGACAGGGGGAACACTGAAGCTTTCTTT
NA	TRBV27	TRBJ1-2	17	NA	CASSPQSGVFVDYGYTF	TGTGCCAGCAGTCCCCAATCAGGGGTGTTCGTGGACTATGGCTACACCTTC
TRBD2	TRBV7-8	TRBJ2-1	17	NA	CASSLQAAGAGYNEQFF	TGTGCCAGCAGCTTACAAGCGGCGGGAGCGGGCTACAATGAGCAGTTCTTC
NA	TRBV11-3	TRBJ2-7	12	NA	CASSLSGYEQYF	TGTGCCAGCAGCTTATCGGGCTACGAGCAGTACTTC
TRBD1	TRBV5-1	TRBJ1-2	17	NA	CASSIRPGTGRAAGYTF	TGCGCCAGCAGCATACGTCCCGGGACAGGGCGTGCGGCTGGCTACACCTTC
NA	TRBV9	TRBJ1-1	12	NA	CASSVGGAEAFF	TGTGCCAGCAGCGTAGGGGGAGCTGAAGCTTTCTTT
NA	TRBV5-5	TRBJ1-5	15	NA	CASSSTGIGNQPQHF	TGTGCCAGCAGCTCTACAGGGATTGGCAATCAGCCCCAGCATTTT
NA	TRBV7-3	TRBJ2-3	14	NA	CASSPGLSTDTQYF	TGTGCCAGCAGCCCCGGACTAAGCACAGATACGCAGTATTTT
NA	TRBV10-3	TRBJ1-2	17	NA	CAISEPRGGRLNYGYTF	TGTGCCATCAGTGAGCCCCGCGGAGGGAGGCTCAACTATGGCTACACCTTC
NA	TRBV5-1	TRBJ2-5	13	NA	CASSLEGVETQYF	TGCGCCAGCAGCTTGGAAGGGGTAGAGACCCAGTACTTC
NA	TRBV7-8	TRBJ1-1	17	NA	CASSFRPRQSRNTEAFF	TGTGCCAGCAGCTTCCGGCCCCGACAGAGCCGGAACACTGAAGCTTTCTTT
NA	TRBV18	TRBJ2-2	12	once	CASSPATGELFF	TGTGCCAGCTCACCGGCCACCGGGGAGCTGTTTTTT
TRBD2	TRBV9	TRBJ2-3	14	once	CASSPSGWRDTQYF	TGTGCCAGCAGCCCTAGCGGATGGAGGGATACGCAGTATTTT
NA	TRBV10-1	TRBJ2-7	14	NA	CASSERRDGDEQYF	TGCGCCAGCAGTGAAAGACGGGATGGCGACGAGCAGTACTTC
TRBD1	TRBV6-1	TRBJ1-1	12	NA	CASSGQGSEAFF	TGTGCCAGCAGCGGACAGGGTAGTGAAGCTTTCTTT
TRBD1	TRBV28	TRBJ1-5	16	NA	CASSLYPGTANQPQHF	TGTGCCAGCAGTTTATACCCTGGGACAGCCAATCAGCCCCAGCATTTT
NA	TRBV15	TRBJ1-2	15	NA	CATSSSRGSPYGYTF	TGTGCCACCAGCAGTTCCCGGGGGAGCCCCTATGGCTACACCTTC
TRBD1	TRBV5-1	TRBJ1-1	15	NA	CASSADRGLYTEAFF	TGCGCCAGCAGCGCCGACAGGGGGCTGTACACTGAAGCTTTCTTT
TRBD1	TRBV6-5	TRBJ1-1	13	few	CASKTGGFTEAFF	TGTGCCAGCAAAACAGGGGGCTTCACTGAAGCTTTCTTT
NA	TRBV9	TRBJ2-3	17	NA	CASSVRGAGPHTDTQYF	TGTGCCAGCAGCGTAAGAGGTGCAGGGCCGCACACAGATACGCAGTATTTT
TRBD2	TRBV5-5	TRBJ2-7	14	NA	CASSLVAGESEQYF	TGTGCCAGCAGCTTGGTAGCGGGAGAGTCCGAGCAGTACTTC
TRBD1	TRBV5-8	TRBJ1-2	13	NA	CASRQGGFYGYTF	TGTGCCAGCAGACAGGGGGGGTTCTATGGCTACACCTTC
NA	TRBV19	TRBJ2-2	18	NA	CASSIDPPGEGYTGELFF	TGTGCCAGTAGTATTGACCCCCCAGGGGAAGGGTACACCGGGGAGCTGTTTTTT
NA	TRBV5-4	TRBJ2-7	13	NA	CASSLEASSEQYF	TGTGCCAGCAGCTTGGAGGCTAGTAGTGAGCAGTACTTC
TRBD2	TRBV30	TRBJ2-1	20	NA	CAWSVVRGTSGRRTYNEQFF	TGTGCCTGGAGTGTGGTTAGAGGGACTAGCGGGAGAAGGACCTACAATGAGCAGTTCTTC
TRBD2	TRBV4-1	TRBJ2-2	17	NA	CASSQTLAGVVTGELFF	TGCGCCAGCAGCCAAACACTAGCGGGAGTGGTCACCGGGGAGCTGTTTTTT
TRBD2	TRBV9	TRBJ2-3	15	NA	CASSLDSGRVDTQYF	TGTGCCAGCAGCTTGGATAGCGGGAGGGTAGATACGCAGTATTTT
NA	TRBV11-2	TRBJ2-7	15	once	CASSFVRQGGYEQYF	TGTGCCAGCAGCTTCGTCCGGCAGGGTGGGTACGAGCAGTACTTC